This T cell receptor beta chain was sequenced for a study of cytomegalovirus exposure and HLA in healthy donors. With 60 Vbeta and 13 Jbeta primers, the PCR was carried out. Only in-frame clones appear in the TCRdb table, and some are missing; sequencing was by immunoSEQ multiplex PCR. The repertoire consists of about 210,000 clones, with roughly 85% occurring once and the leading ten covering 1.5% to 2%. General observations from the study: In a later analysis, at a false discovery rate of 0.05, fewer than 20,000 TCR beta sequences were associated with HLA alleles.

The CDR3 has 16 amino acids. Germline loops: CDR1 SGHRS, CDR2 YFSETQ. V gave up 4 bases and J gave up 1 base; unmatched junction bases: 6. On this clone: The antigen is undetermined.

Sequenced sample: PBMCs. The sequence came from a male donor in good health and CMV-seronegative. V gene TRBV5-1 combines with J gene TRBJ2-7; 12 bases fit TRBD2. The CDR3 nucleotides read TGCGCCAGCAGCACCGGACTAGCGGGAACTTCCTACGAGCAGTACTTC. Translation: CASSTGLAGTSYEQYF.